This record concerns one T cell receptor (beta chain) sequence. This clonotype was recorded at least ten times. This receptor's antigen is unknown. No much larger clone is present one base from it, and per-base qualities are unavailable. TCR alpha and beta CDR3 regions were amplified with the iRepertoire nested amplicon-rescue multiplex PCR (arm-PCR) platform from RNA. For one-step reverse transcription and amplification, 100-400 ng of tissue mRNA or PBMC total RNA was used as input. Following bead purification, Illumina adapters were added by a secondary multiplex PCR, and libraries between 200 and 400 bp were gel-purified. Internal 6-nucleotide barcodes were carried by the libraries and were used for demultiplexing. Sequencing of the libraries was done on an Illumina MiSeq using 2x220 or 2x250 nucleotide paired-end reads. The published analysis was carried out like this. FLASH 1.2.11 was used to merge paired reads, and BWA-MEM then aligned the reads to the GRCh37 human genome before TRA and TRB reads were extracted. An IMGT-derived reference of cassette sequences and CDR3 motifs, with pseudogenes included, was used for V and J assignment. Reads were translated in three frames, and productive CDR3s were defined by a C…FGXG motif without stop codons. Unique combinations of V-J cassette pair and CDR3 amino acid sequence were defined as clonotypes. Hamming distance filtering was applied to reads, with thresholds set by the sequence error rate of each sample in mapped regions. TCRdb trimmed public reads at Q25 via fastp, called clones via MiXCR and kept in-frame beta chains. Under each unique CDR3 protein, matching rows form one entry showing the most common genes and DNA. These V and J calls are TCRdb output, not the study's own analysis. The sample includes approximately 93,000 distinct CDR3 sequences, with roughly 39% observed a single time. Around two fifths of the sample is held by the ten biggest clonotypes.

The sample comes from a study of glioma-infiltrating T cells (dated by TCRdb to 2015 to 2016). In terms of the full investigation: Sequencing of TCR alpha- and beta-chain repertoires was performed on glioma tissue, on non-neoplastic brain tissue, and on matched peripheral blood mononuclear cells. To measure how far tissue and blood T-cell populations diverged, each tissue-infiltrating repertoire was compared against the peripheral blood repertoire of the same patient. The paired cohort was made up of three low-grade glioma patients, several primary glioblastoma patients and three non-glioma patients who contributed non-neoplastic brain tissue.

Beyond this particular receptor, the publication reports: Very few CDR3 sequences were found to be shared between tissue and blood, and this scarcity was attributed to high CDR3 diversity and limited sampling. VJ-independent divergence between tissue and blood was below expectation in non-neoplastic patients but above expectation in all gliomas, especially low-grade gliomas. Group comparisons rested on small numbers: three non-neoplastic, three low-grade glioma and several glioblastoma patients.

Sequenced input: glioma tissue, nonneoplastic brain tissue, or PBMCs (not recorded which). The clonotype was recovered from a human donor with low-grade glioma or glioblastoma, undergoing nonglioma brain surgery, or in good health (not recorded which).

The CDR3 region reads CSARDGGPNQPQHF. In nucleotide form, the sequence is TGCAGTGCTAGAGATGGGGGACCCAATCAGCCCCAGCATTTT. The chain employs TRBV20-1 and TRBJ1-5; TRBD1 might be the D gene, on 5 matching bases. The CDR3 starts with the cysteine, ends with the phenylalanine, and has 14 residues. CDR3 DNA only is kept here, 42 bases in frame from base 1. Relative to germline, V is 0 bases shorter and J is 3 bases shorter, with 9 bases between their ends. CDR1 and CDR2 are read off the germline V gene (reference sequence) as DFQATT and SNEGSKA.